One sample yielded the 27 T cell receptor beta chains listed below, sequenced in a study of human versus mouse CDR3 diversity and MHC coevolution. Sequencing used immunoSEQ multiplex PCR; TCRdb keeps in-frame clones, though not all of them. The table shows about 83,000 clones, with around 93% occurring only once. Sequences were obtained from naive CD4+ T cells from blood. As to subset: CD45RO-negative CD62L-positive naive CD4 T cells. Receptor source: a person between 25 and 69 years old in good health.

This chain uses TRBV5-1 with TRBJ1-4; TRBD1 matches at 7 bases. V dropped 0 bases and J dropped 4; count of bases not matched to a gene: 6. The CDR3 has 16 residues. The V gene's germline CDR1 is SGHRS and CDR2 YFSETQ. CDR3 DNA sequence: TGCGCCAGCAGCTTGGTGCCGGGACAGAGTAATGAAAAACTGTTTTTT. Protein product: CASSLVPGQSNEKLFF.

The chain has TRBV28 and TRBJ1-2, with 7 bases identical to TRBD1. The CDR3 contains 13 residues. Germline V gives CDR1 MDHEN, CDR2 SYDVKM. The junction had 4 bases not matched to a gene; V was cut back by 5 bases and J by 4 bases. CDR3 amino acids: CASSDRVIYGYTF. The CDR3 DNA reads TGTGCCAGCAGTGACAGGGTGATCTATGGCTACACCTTC.

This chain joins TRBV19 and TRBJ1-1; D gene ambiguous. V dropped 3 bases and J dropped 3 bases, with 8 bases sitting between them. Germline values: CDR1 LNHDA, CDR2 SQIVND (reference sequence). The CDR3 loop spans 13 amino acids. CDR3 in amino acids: CASSIQRYTEAFF. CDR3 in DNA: TGTGCCAGTAGTATCCAGAGGTACACTGAAGCTTTCTTT.

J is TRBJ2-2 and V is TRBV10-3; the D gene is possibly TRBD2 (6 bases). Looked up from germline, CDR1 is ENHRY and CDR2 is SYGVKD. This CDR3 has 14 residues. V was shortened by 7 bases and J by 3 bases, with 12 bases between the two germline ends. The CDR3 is CAIKEGRDTGELFF. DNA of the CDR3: TGTGCCATCAAGGAGGGGCGGGACACCGGGGAGCTGTTTTTT.

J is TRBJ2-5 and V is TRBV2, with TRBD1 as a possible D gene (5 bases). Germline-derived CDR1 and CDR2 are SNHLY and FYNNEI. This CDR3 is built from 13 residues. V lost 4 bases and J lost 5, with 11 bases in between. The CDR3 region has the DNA TGTGCCAGCAGTGGACAGATGAGGGAGACCCAGTACTTC. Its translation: CASSGQMRETQYF.

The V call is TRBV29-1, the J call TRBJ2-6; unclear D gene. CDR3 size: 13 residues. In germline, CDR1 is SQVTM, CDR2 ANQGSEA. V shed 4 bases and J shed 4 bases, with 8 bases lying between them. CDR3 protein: CSVAGSGANVLTF. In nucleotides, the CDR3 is TGCAGCGTTGCAGGCTCCGGGGCCAACGTCCTGACTTTC.

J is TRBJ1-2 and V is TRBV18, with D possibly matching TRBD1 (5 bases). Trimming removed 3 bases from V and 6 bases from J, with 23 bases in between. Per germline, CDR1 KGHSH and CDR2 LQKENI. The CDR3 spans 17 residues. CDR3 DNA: TGTGCCAGCTCACCGGGGGGACCGGTTGGGATCGGGCATGGCTACACCTTC. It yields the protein CASSPGGPVGIGHGYTF.

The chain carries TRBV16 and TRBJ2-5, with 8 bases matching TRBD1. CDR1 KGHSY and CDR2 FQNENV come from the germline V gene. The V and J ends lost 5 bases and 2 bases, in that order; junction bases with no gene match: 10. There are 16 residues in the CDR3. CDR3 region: CASSGSGGRGQETQYF. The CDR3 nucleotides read TGTGCCAGCAGCGGCTCAGGGGGCCGGGGTCAAGAGACCCAGTACTTC. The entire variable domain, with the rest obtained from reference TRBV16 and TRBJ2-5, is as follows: GEEVAQTPKHLVRGEGQKAKLYCAPIKGHSYVFWYQQVLKNEFKFLISFQNENVFDETGMPKERFSAKCLPNSPCSLEIQATKLEDSAVYFCASSGSGGRGQETQYFGPGTRLLVL.

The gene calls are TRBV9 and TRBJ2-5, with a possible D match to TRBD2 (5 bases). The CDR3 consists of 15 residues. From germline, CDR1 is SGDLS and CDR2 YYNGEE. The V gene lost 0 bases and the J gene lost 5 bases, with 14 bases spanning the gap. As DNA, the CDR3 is TGTGCCAGCAGCGTAGCTGGAGGTCAAGGGGAGACCCAGTACTTC. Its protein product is CASSVAGGQGETQYF.

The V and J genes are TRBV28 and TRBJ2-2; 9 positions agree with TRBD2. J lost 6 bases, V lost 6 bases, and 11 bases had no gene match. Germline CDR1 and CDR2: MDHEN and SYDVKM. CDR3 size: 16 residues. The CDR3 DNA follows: TGTGCCAGCAGCCCCATGGGCGGGAGGGCCCCCGGGGAGCTGTTTTTT. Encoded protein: CASSPMGGRAPGELFF.

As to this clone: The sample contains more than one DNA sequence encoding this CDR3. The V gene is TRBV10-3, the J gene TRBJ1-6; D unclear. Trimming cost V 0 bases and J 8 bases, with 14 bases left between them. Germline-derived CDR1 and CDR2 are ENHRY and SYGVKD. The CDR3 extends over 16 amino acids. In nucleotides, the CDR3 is TGTGCCATCAGTGAGTCAACAACTATCAGTGATTCACCCCTCCACTTT. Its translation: CAISESTTISDSPLHF.

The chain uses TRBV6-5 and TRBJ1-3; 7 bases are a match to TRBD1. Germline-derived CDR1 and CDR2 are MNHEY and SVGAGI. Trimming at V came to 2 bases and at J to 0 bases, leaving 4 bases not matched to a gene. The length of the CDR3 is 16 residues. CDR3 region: CASSYLGTVSGNTIYF. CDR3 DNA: TGTGCCAGCAGTTACCTCGGGACAGTCTCTGGAAACACCATATATTTT.

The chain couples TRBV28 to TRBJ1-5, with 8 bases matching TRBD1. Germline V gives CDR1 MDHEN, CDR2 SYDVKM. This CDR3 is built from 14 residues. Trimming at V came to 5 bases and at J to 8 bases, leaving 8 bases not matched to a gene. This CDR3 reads CASSHGTGYKPQHF. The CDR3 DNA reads TGTGCCAGCAGTCACGGGACAGGCTATAAGCCCCAGCATTTT.

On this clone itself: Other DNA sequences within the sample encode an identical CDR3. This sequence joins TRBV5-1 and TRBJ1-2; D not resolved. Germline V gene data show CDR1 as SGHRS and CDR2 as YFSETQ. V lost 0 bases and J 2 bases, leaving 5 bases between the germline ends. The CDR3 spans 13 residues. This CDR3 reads CASSLDRNYGYTF. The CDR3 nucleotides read TGCGCCAGCAGCTTGGACAGAAACTATGGCTACACCTTC. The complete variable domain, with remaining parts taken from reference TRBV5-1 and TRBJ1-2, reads KAGVTQTPRYLIKTRGQQVTLSCSPISGHRSVSWYQQTPGQGLQFLFEYFSETQRNKGNFPGRFSGRQFSNSRSEMNVSTLELGDSALYLCASSLDRNYGYTFGSGTRLTVV.

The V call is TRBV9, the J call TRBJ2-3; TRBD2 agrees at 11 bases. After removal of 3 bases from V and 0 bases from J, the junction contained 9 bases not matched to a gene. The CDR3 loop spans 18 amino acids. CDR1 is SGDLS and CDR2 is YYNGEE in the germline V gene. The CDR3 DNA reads TGTGCCAGCAGCGCCCGAGCTAGCGGGGGGCTCAGCACAGATACGCAGTATTTT. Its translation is CASSARASGGLSTDTQYF.

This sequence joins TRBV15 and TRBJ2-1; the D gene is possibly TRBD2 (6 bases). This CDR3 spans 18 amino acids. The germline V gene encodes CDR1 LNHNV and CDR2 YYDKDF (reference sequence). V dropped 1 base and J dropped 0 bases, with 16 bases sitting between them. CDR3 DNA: TGTGCCACCAGCAGAGGGCGCCTTAGCGGAACCTCCTACAATGAGCAGTTCTTC. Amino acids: CATSRGRLSGTSYNEQFF.

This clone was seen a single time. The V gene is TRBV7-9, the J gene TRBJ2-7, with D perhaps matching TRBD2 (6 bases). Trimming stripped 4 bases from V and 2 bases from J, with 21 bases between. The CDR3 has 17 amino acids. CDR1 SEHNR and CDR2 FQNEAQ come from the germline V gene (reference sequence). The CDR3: CASSSSPGRDSTYEQYF. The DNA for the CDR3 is TGTGCCAGCAGCTCCTCCCCCGGCAGGGACTCAACCTACGAGCAGTACTTC. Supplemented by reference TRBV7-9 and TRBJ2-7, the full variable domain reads DTGVSQNPRHKITKRGQNVTFRCDPISEHNRLYWYRQTLGQGPEFLTYFQNEAQLEKSRLLSDRFSAERPKGSFSTLEIQRTEQGDSAMYLCASSSSPGRDSTYEQYFGPGTRLTVT.

For the CDR3, the DNA is TGTGCCAGCAGCTTAGATTCTAACCCCTCAACCCTCTACTATGGCTACACCTTC. It encodes CASSLDSNPSTLYYGYTF. This rearrangement joins TRBV11-2 to TRBJ1-2; no clear D gene. With 0 bases removed from V and 3 bases from J, the gap between germline ends came to 20 bases. The CDR3 runs 18 residues. Germline V lookup: CDR1 SGHAT, CDR2 FQNNGV.

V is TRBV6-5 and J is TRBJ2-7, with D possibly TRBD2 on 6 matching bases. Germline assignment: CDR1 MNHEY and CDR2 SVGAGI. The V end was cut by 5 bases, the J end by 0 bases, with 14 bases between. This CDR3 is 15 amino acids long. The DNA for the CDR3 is TGTGCCAGCAGTCCACCGGGGAGGCACTCCTACGAGCAGTACTTC. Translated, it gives CASSPPGRHSYEQYF.

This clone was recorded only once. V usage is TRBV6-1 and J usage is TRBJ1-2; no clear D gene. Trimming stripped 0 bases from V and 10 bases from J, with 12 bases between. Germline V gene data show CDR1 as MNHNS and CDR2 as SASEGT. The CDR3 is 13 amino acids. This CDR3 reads CASSEASYPPYTF. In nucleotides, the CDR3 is TGTGCCAGCAGTGAAGCCAGTTATCCCCCCTACACCTTC.

Here the CDR3 DNA reads TGTGCCAGCAGCGGCGCCGGGACAGGGGATGGCTACACCTTC. This translates into CASSGAGTGDGYTF. The chain employs TRBV5-6 and TRBJ1-2; 10 positions match TRBD1. This CDR3 is 14 amino acids long. Losses at the gene ends were 4 bases for V and 6 bases for J; bases not matched to a gene: 6. Germline CDR1 and CDR2: SGHDT and YYEEEE.

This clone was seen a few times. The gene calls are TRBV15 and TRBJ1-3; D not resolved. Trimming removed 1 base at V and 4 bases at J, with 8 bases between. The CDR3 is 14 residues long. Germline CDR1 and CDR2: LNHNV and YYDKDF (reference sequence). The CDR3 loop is CATSRATSGNTIYF. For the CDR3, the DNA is TGTGCCACCAGCAGAGCCACTTCGGGAAACACCATATATTTT.

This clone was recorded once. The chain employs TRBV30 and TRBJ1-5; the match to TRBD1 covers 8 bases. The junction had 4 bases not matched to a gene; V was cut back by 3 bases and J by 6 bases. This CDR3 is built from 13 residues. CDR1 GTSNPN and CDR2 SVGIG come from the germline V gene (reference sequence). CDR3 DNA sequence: TGTGCCTGGAGAGCAGGGGGCCGTCAGCCCCAGCATTTT. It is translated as CAWRAGGRQPQHF. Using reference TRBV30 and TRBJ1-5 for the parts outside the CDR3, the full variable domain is SQTIHQWPATLVQPVGSPLSLECTVEGTSNPNLYWYRQAAGRGLQLLFYSVGIGQISSEVPQNLSASRPQDRQFILSSKKLLLSDSGFYLCAWRAGGRQPQHFGDGTRLSIL.

This chain's CDR3 is CASSLGREEKLFF. DNA of the CDR3: TGCGCCAGCAGCTTAGGGCGGGAAGAAAAACTGTTTTTT. This chain connects TRBV5-1 to TRBJ1-4; D gene uncertain. CDR3 size: 13 residues. Looked up from germline, CDR1 is SGHRS and CDR2 is YFSETQ. Between the trimmed V and J ends, which lost 2 bases and 8 bases, there was a span of 10 bases.

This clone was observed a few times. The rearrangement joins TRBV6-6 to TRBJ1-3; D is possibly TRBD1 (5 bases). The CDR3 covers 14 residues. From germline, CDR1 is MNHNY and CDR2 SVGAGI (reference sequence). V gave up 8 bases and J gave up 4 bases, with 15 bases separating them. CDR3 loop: CASGNARQGNTIYF. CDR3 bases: TGTGCCAGCGGGAACGCTCGACAGGGAAACACCATATATTTT.

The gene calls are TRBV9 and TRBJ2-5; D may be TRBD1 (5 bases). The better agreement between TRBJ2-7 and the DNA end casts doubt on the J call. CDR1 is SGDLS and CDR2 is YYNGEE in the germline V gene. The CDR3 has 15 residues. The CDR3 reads CASSPQTVGPYEQYF. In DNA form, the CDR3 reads TGTGCCAGCAGCCCCCAGACAGTTGGGCCCTACGAGCAGTACTTC.

The CDR3 loop reads CASSLDPSVGPLHEQYF. The CDR3 coding sequence is TGTGCCAGCAGCTTGGACCCCTCGGTGGGCCCCCTCCACGAGCAGTACTTC. The chain combines TRBV5-8 with TRBJ2-7; D gene uncertain. Trimming stripped 0 bases from V and 5 bases from J, with 21 bases between. The CDR3 spans 17 residues. The germline CDR1 and CDR2 sequences are SGHTS and YDEGEE. The entire variable domain, with the rest obtained from reference TRBV5-8 and TRBJ2-7, is as follows: EAGVTQSPTHLIKTRGQQATLRCSPISGHTSVYWYQQALGLGLQFLLWYDEGEERNRGNFPPRFSGRQFPNYSSELNVNALELEDSALYLCASSLDPSVGPLHEQYFGPGTRLTVT.